This T cell receptor beta chain comes out of a study of T cells in localized non-small cell lung cancer. Sequenced by immunoSEQ multiplex PCR; TCRdb stores in-frame clones only, minus some. The sample has some 49,000 clones; approximately 81% are singletons. Study-wide findings and caveats: Adjacent lung held a median 57 of the top 100 tumor clones.

V was trimmed by 0 bases and J by 5 bases, leaving 7 bases between them. CDR3 length equals 13 residues. CDR1 SGHRS and CDR2 YFSETQ come from the germline V gene. For this clone: Its antigen is not known.

The sample was peripheral blood mononuclear cells, taken before any cancer treatment. The sequence was obtained from a man aged 35-69 years with stage III lung adenocarcinoma. V is TRBV5-1 and J is TRBJ2-3; D perhaps matches TRBD1 (5 bases). CDR3 in DNA: TGCGCCAGCAGCTTGGCAGGGATAGATACGCAGTATTTT. Protein: CASSLAGIDTQYF.